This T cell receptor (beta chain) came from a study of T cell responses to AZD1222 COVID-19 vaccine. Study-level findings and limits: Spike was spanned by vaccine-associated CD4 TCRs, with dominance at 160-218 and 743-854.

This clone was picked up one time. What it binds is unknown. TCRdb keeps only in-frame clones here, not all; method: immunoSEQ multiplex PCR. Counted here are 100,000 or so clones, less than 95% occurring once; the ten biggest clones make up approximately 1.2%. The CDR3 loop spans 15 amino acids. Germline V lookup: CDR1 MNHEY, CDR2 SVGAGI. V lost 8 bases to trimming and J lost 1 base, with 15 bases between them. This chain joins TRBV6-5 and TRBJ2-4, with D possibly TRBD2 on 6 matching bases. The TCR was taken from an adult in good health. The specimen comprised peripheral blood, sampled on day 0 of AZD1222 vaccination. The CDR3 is CASRPLAGAKNIQYF. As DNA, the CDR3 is TGTGCCAGCCGTCCCCTTGCGGGGGCCAAAAACATTCAGTACTTC.